This T cell receptor beta chain stems from a study of blood T cell repertoires in COVID-19. The repertoire was sequenced with immunoSEQ multiplex PCR; TCRdb's copy has only in-frame clones and lacks some. The sample carries about 60,000 clones, around 88% recorded once. The sample consisted of peripheral blood. The origin of this receptor is a man aged 55 to 70 with acute or convalescent COVID-19.

The CDR3 bases are TGTGCCAGCAGTCCCGCCGGGACAGGGGCAAAGAGCGAAGCTTTCTTT. This encodes CASSPAGTGAKSEAFF. V usage is TRBV27 and J usage is TRBJ1-1, with 10 bases identical to TRBD1. V shed 5 bases and J 8 bases; nucleotides not matched to a gene: 14. The CDR3 covers 16 residues. Per germline, CDR1 MNHEY and CDR2 SMNVEV (reference sequence).